The clone carrying this T cell receptor (beta chain) was recorded at least ten times. These data originate in a study of T cells in Graves' hyperthyroidism and ophthalmopathy. CDR1 is MGHRA, CDR2 YSYEKL, per germline. This CDR3 contains 14 residues. V shed 1 base, J shed 6 bases, and the junction held 1 base outside the gene matches. Authors of the study amplified TCR beta CDR3 regions from RNA transcripts. First-round RT-PCR targeting the TCR CDR3 was performed with the HTBI primer set. Via MiXCR, TCRdb re-called the multiplex PCR reads, giving one row per CDR3 protein. This sample has 550,000 to 700,000 distinct CDR3 sequences; more than 45% occur once, and the top ten carry under 20%.

The sequence was obtained from an adult woman with Graves' disease, either hyperthyroidism or ophthalmopathy (not recorded which). What was sequenced was peripheral blood or thyroid tissue (not recorded which). The chain links TRBV4-1 to TRBJ2-7; 12 bases are a match to TRBD2. The CDR3 coding sequence is TGCGCCAGCAGCCAAGGGACTAGCGGGATCGAGCAGTACTTC. Translating gives CASSQGTSGIEQYF.